This T cell receptor beta chain derives from a study of OX40 agonist ivuxolimab in advanced cancers. On this clone: Antigen specificity is unknown.

This CDR3 has 14 amino acids. The germline gives CDR1 SGDLS, CDR2 YYNGEE. V lost 5 bases, J lost 6 bases, and 14 bases lay in between. TCRdb's table, derived via immunoSEQ multiplex PCR, lists solely in-frame clones and lacks some. The table has about 100,000 clones, about 92% seen once. Study-level findings and limits: On average, a greater number of expanded clones characterised CD8+ T cells relative to CD4+.

The source material was CD4+ or CD8+ T cells sorted from blood, sampled in a trial of the OX40 agonist ivuxolimab. J is TRBJ2-2 and V is TRBV9, with D maybe TRBD2 (5 bases). This receptor was identified in an adult with an advanced solid tumor such as melanoma, head and neck, liver or kidney cancer. CDR3 region: CASRLTTGAGELFF. The DNA for the CDR3 is TGTGCCAGCAGACTGACGACCGGGGCCGGGGAGCTGTTTTTT.